The source of this T cell receptor (beta chain) is a study of blood T cell repertoires in COVID-19 (dated by TCRdb to the early 2020s). Regarding the research as a whole: Samples covering the acute and convalescent phases of COVID-19 were provided by collaborators in the United States, Italy and Spain. Sample metadata almost always included a de-identified subject ID, COVID-19 status, age in years and sex. Where available, HLA class I and class II types were taken from metadata supplied by the sample provider and were not determined by assay-based typing. The samples were drawn from the first 160 participants of the ongoing ImmuneRACE study and from some 1,300 subjects provided by 6 global collaborators. A freely available public database, intended as a resource for researchers studying the immune response to SARS-CoV-2, is where the repertoires were released. Subjects who had been exposed to COVID-19, were actively infected with it, or had recovered from it provided the deeply sampled blood TCRbeta repertoires that made up the dataset. The prospective study material was composed of cDNA or gDNA derived from T cells, B-cell-depleted T cells, or PBMCs. Results and caveats for the whole study, not just this receptor: Clinical and demographic metadata were provided uncurated, with the amount varying by source and participant.

TCRbeta CDR3 regions were amplified from genomic DNA using the immunoSEQ Assay, a bias-controlled multiplex PCR. Turning to the authors' computational methods: Nucleated cell counts per sample were estimated from amplification of reference gene primers within the assay. To quantify the absolute abundance of each unique TCRbeta CDR3 rearrangement, sequence reads were collapsed and filtered. Productive Simpson clonality was computed per sample as the square root of Simpson's diversity index over productive rearrangements. TCRdb limited this immuneACCESS table to in-frame rearrangements with V and J called. A share of clones is missing; checked studies link under half to unresolved V genes, and the rest is unexplained. V and J calls and clone size are copied from that table; D and trimming were computed from the DNA. The sample table contains 150,000 to 200,000 clones; only one count was recorded for about 88% of them. More than 25% of the sample goes to the ten largest clones.

This clone was found once. Its antigen is not yet known. Base qualities are not provided; no much larger clone lies one nucleotide away. As encoded in the germline V gene, CDR1 is KGHDR while CDR2 is SFDVKD. Trimming accounts for 5 bases at V and 4 bases at J, while the number of junction bases matched to no gene is 8. Measured from the cysteine to the phenylalanine, the CDR3 is 16 residues long. CDR3 DNA only is kept here, 48 bases in frame from base 1. Whole blood was collected in K2EDTA tubes by collaborating institutions according to the institutions' own protocols. Collaborator samples were shipped for TCRbeta analysis as frozen whole blood, isolated PBMCs, or DNA extracted from either sample type.

The specimen was peripheral blood. The receptor was isolated from a man aged 55 to 70 with acute or convalescent COVID-19. The chain is assembled from TRBV24-1 and TRBJ2-7; 12 junctional bases match TRBD1. The CDR3 reads CATSAARDRGQYEQYF. In nucleotides, the sequence is TGTGCCACCAGTGCCGCTAGGGACAGGGGGCAGTACGAGCAGTACTTC.